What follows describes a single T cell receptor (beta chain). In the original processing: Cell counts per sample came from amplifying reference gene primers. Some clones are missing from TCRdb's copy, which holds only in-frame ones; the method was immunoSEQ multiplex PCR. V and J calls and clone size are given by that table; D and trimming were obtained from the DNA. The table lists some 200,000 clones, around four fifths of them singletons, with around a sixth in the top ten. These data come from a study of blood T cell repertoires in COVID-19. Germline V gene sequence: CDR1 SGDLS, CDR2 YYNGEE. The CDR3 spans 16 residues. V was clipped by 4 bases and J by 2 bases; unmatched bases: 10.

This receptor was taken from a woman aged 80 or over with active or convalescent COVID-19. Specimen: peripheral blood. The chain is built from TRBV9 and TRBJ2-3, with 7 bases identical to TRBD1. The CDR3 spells CASSPRQGPYTDTQYF. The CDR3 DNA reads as TGTGCCAGCAGCCCCCGACAGGGTCCCTACACAGATACGCAGTATTTT.